Listed below are T cell receptor beta chains from one sample, sequenced in a study of blood T cell repertoires in COVID-19. The assay was immunoSEQ multiplex PCR, and TCRdb's table has in-frame clones only and misses some. The table records some 180,000 clones, 88% of them present only once. The specimen sequenced was peripheral blood. The receptors here all came from a man between 35 and 55 years old with active or convalescent COVID-19. Each CDR3 is given with its conserved first and last residue. Each record gives: CDR3 protein, CDR3 DNA, D gene, clone size, V gene, J gene. A D gene is named only where the DNA matches it firmly. Not every row has a clone size; where given, it reads once, few, many or a size class.

CDR3 protein: CASSFSVQSSYEQYF; CDR3 DNA: TGTGCCAGCAGCTTTTCTGTACAGAGCTCCTACGAGCAGTACTTC; D gene: NA; clone size: NA; V gene: TRBV7-2; J gene: TRBJ2-7
CDR3 protein: CATSRGRRSSGEQYF; CDR3 DNA: TGTGCCACCAGCAGAGGGCGGAGGTCGTCGGGCGAGCAGTACTTC; D gene: NA; clone size: NA; V gene: TRBV15; J gene: TRBJ2-7
CDR3 protein: CASSLVRAGELFF; CDR3 DNA: TGTGCCAGCAGCTTAGTGAGGGCCGGGGAGCTGTTTTTT; D gene: NA; clone size: NA; V gene: TRBV11-2; J gene: TRBJ2-2
CDR3 protein: CASSQVSEATNEKLFF; CDR3 DNA: TGTGCCAGCAGCCAAGTTTCGGAGGCAACTAATGAAAAACTGTTTTTT; D gene: NA; clone size: once; V gene: TRBV4-2; J gene: TRBJ1-4
CDR3 protein: CASSHLTLDIPSSGANVLTF; CDR3 DNA: TGTGCCAGCAGTCACCTTACCTTGGACATACCGTCCTCTGGGGCCAACGTCCTGACTTTC; D gene: NA; clone size: NA; V gene: TRBV6-6; J gene: TRBJ2-6
CDR3 protein: CASSITGAYNSPLHF; CDR3 DNA: TGTGCCAGCAGCATCACAGGGGCCTATAATTCACCCCTCCACTTT; D gene: TRBD1; clone size: NA; V gene: TRBV27; J gene: TRBJ1-6
CDR3 protein: CASSEAGGLAEKLFF; CDR3 DNA: TGTGCCAGCAGTGAAGCGGGGGGGCTGGCTGAAAAACTGTTTTTT; D gene: NA; clone size: NA; V gene: TRBV6-1; J gene: TRBJ1-4
CDR3 protein: CASSRGIGRGIAYEAFF; CDR3 DNA: TGTGCCAGCAGCCGAGGGATCGGCAGGGGGATAGCCTATGAAGCTTTCTTT; D gene: TRBD1; clone size: NA; V gene: TRBV6-6; J gene: TRBJ1-1
CDR3 protein: CASSLGQGSGETQYF; CDR3 DNA: TGTGCCAGCAGCTTGGGACAGGGGTCGGGAGAGACCCAGTACTTC; D gene: TRBD1; clone size: NA; V gene: TRBV7-9; J gene: TRBJ2-5
CDR3 protein: CASSFRGGSGNTIYF; CDR3 DNA: TGTGCCAGCAGTTTTAGGGGGGGCTCTGGAAACACCATATATTTT; D gene: NA; clone size: NA; V gene: TRBV27; J gene: TRBJ1-3
CDR3 protein: CASSPLTSGSSYNEQFF; CDR3 DNA: TGTGCCAGCTCACCACTGACTAGCGGGAGCTCCTACAATGAGCAGTTCTTC; D gene: TRBD2; clone size: NA; V gene: TRBV18; J gene: TRBJ2-1
CDR3 protein: CASSIGSGRETQYF; CDR3 DNA: TGTGCCAGTAGTATAGGGTCGGGGAGAGAGACCCAGTACTTC; D gene: NA; clone size: NA; V gene: TRBV19; J gene: TRBJ2-5
CDR3 protein: CASSPQGGASNEKLFF; CDR3 DNA: TGTGCCAGCAGCCCCCAGGGTGGAGCCAGTAATGAAAAACTGTTTTTT; D gene: NA; clone size: NA; V gene: TRBV7-2; J gene: TRBJ1-4
CDR3 protein: CASSPEELVSYGYTF; CDR3 DNA: TGTGCCAGCAGCCCCGAGGAATTGGTTTCCTATGGCTACACCTTC; D gene: NA; clone size: NA; V gene: TRBV13; J gene: TRBJ1-2
CDR3 protein: CASRRTSGSPSYNEQFF; CDR3 DNA: TGTGCCAGCAGGAGGACTAGCGGGAGTCCCTCCTACAATGAGCAGTTCTTC; D gene: TRBD2; clone size: NA; V gene: TRBV3-1/TRBV3-2; J gene: TRBJ2-1
CDR3 protein: CASSLATPGRSAGELFF; CDR3 DNA: TGTGCCAGCAGCTTAGCTACACCCGGCAGGTCGGCCGGGGAGCTGTTTTTT; D gene: NA; clone size: NA; V gene: TRBV11-2; J gene: TRBJ2-2
CDR3 protein: CASSAANTGELFF; CDR3 DNA: TGTGCCAGCAGTGCAGCGAACACCGGGGAGCTGTTTTTT; D gene: NA; clone size: NA; V gene: TRBV2; J gene: TRBJ2-2
CDR3 protein: CSVDPGWAYNEQFF; CDR3 DNA: TGCAGCGTTGACCCAGGGTGGGCCTACAATGAGCAGTTCTTC; D gene: NA; clone size: NA; V gene: TRBV29-1; J gene: TRBJ2-1
CDR3 protein: CATSSDRLEKGAGELFF; CDR3 DNA: TGTGCCACCAGCAGCGACAGGTTGGAGAAGGGCGCCGGGGAGCTGTTTTTT; D gene: NA; clone size: once; V gene: TRBV24-1; J gene: TRBJ2-2
CDR3 protein: CASSPGLAGGRSSYNEQFF; CDR3 DNA: TGTGCCAGCAGTCCCGGACTAGCGGGAGGACGGAGCTCCTACAATGAGCAGTTCTTC; D gene: TRBD2; clone size: NA; V gene: TRBV28; J gene: TRBJ2-1
CDR3 protein: CASSFSPQETQYF; CDR3 DNA: TGCGCCAGCAGCTTTAGCCCACAAGAGACCCAGTACTTC; D gene: NA; clone size: NA; V gene: TRBV5-1; J gene: TRBJ2-5
CDR3 protein: CASSLAGAETEAFF; CDR3 DNA: TGTGCCAGCAGCTTAGCAGGAGCGGAGACTGAAGCTTTCTTT; D gene: NA; clone size: NA; V gene: TRBV11-3; J gene: TRBJ1-1
CDR3 protein: CASSQDGTGGVTEAFF; CDR3 DNA: TGTGCCAGCAGCCAAGATGGGACAGGGGGGGTCACTGAAGCTTTCTTT; D gene: TRBD1; clone size: once; V gene: TRBV3-1/TRBV3-2; J gene: TRBJ1-1
CDR3 protein: CASGQGPNTEAFF; CDR3 DNA: TGTGCCAGTGGCCAGGGGCCGAACACTGAAGCTTTCTTT; D gene: NA; clone size: NA; V gene: TRBV19; J gene: TRBJ1-1
CDR3 protein: CASSHPGGSSSYEQYF; CDR3 DNA: TGTGCCAGCAGCCACCCCGGCGGGTCGAGCTCCTACGAGCAGTACTTC; D gene: NA; clone size: NA; V gene: TRBV9; J gene: TRBJ2-7
CDR3 protein: CASSLGTGGNYGYTF; CDR3 DNA: TGTGCCAGCAGCCTCGGGACAGGCGGGAACTATGGCTACACCTTC; D gene: TRBD1; clone size: NA; V gene: TRBV7-9; J gene: TRBJ1-2
CDR3 protein: CASNPRVQGAPSYEQYF; CDR3 DNA: TGTGCCAGCAACCCCAGGGTACAGGGCGCCCCGTCCTACGAGCAGTACTTC; D gene: NA; clone size: NA; V gene: TRBV2; J gene: TRBJ2-7
CDR3 protein: CASSILPGQGFLGYTF; CDR3 DNA: TGTGCCAGTAGTATACTCCCGGGACAGGGGTTTCTTGGCTACACCTTC; D gene: TRBD1; clone size: NA; V gene: TRBV19; J gene: TRBJ1-2
CDR3 protein: CASSPPFTNEKLFF; CDR3 DNA: TGTGCCAGCAGCCCCCCATTTACTAATGAAAAACTGTTTTTT; D gene: NA; clone size: few; V gene: TRBV21-1; J gene: TRBJ1-4
CDR3 protein: CASSKNSGSSYNEQFF; CDR3 DNA: TGTGCCAGCAGCAAAAATAGCGGGAGCTCCTACAATGAGCAGTTCTTC; D gene: TRBD2; clone size: NA; V gene: TRBV7-3; J gene: TRBJ2-1
CDR3 protein: CASSVGQGAANSPLHF; CDR3 DNA: TGTGCCAGCAGTGTCGGACAGGGGGCCGCAAATTCACCCCTCCACTTT; D gene: TRBD1; clone size: NA; V gene: TRBV2; J gene: TRBJ1-6
CDR3 protein: CASGLGLPMAGDTQYF; CDR3 DNA: TGTGCTAGTGGTTTGGGACTCCCCATGGCTGGAGATACGCAGTATTTT; D gene: NA; clone size: NA; V gene: TRBV12-5; J gene: TRBJ2-3
CDR3 protein: CASSLGVYGGGWENEKLFF; CDR3 DNA: TGTGCCAGCAGCTTAGGGGTCTACGGGGGAGGTTGGGAGAATGAAAAACTGTTTTTT; D gene: NA; clone size: NA; V gene: TRBV11-2; J gene: TRBJ1-4
CDR3 protein: CASSFGLAGNGELFF; CDR3 DNA: TGTGCCAGCAGCTTCGGACTAGCGGGGAACGGGGAGCTGTTTTTT; D gene: TRBD2; clone size: NA; V gene: TRBV11-3; J gene: TRBJ2-2
CDR3 protein: CAISGEGDEAFF; CDR3 DNA: TGTGCCATCAGTGGTGAGGGGGATGAAGCTTTCTTT; D gene: NA; clone size: few; V gene: TRBV10-3; J gene: TRBJ1-1
CDR3 protein: CASRKGNRATEAFF; CDR3 DNA: TGTGCCAGCAGGAAGGGGAACAGGGCCACTGAAGCTTTCTTT; D gene: NA; clone size: NA; V gene: TRBV6-5; J gene: TRBJ1-1
CDR3 protein: CASSLMQGIEETQYF; CDR3 DNA: TGCGCCAGCAGCTTGATGCAGGGGATAGAAGAGACCCAGTACTTC; D gene: NA; clone size: NA; V gene: TRBV5-1; J gene: TRBJ2-5
CDR3 protein: CASSQGGQGTSYGYTF; CDR3 DNA: TGTGCCAGCAGCCAAGGGGGACAGGGCACATCCTATGGCTACACCTTC; D gene: TRBD1; clone size: NA; V gene: TRBV3-1/TRBV3-2; J gene: TRBJ1-2
CDR3 protein: CASSPTGSPSQYF; CDR3 DNA: TGTGCCAGCAGTCCTACAGGATCCCCATCCCAGTATTTT; D gene: NA; clone size: NA; V gene: TRBV7-9; J gene: TRBJ2-3
CDR3 protein: CASRLAGETGELFF; CDR3 DNA: TGTGCCAGCAGGCTAGCGGGAGAAACCGGGGAGCTGTTTTTT; D gene: TRBD2; clone size: NA; V gene: TRBV28; J gene: TRBJ2-2
CDR3 protein: CASSARGGRGGDTQYF; CDR3 DNA: TGTGCCAGTAGCGCCCGAGGAGGGCGGGGAGGTGATACGCAGTATTTT; D gene: NA; clone size: NA; V gene: TRBV19; J gene: TRBJ2-3
CDR3 protein: CSVLEAGYGTGELFF; CDR3 DNA: TGCAGCGTTCTTGAGGCAGGGTATGGAACCGGGGAGCTGTTTTTT; D gene: NA; clone size: few; V gene: TRBV29-1; J gene: TRBJ2-2
CDR3 protein: CASSIYGTLAYEQYF; CDR3 DNA: TGTGCCAGCAGTATCTACGGGACACTAGCCTACGAGCAGTACTTC; D gene: NA; clone size: NA; V gene: TRBV27; J gene: TRBJ2-7
CDR3 protein: CASSTPGQGANEQFF; CDR3 DNA: TGTGCCAGCAGTACGCCGGGACAGGGGGCTAATGAGCAGTTCTTC; D gene: TRBD1; clone size: NA; V gene: TRBV3-1/TRBV3-2; J gene: TRBJ2-1
CDR3 protein: CATSGLTSTDTQYF; CDR3 DNA: TGTGCCACCAGTGGATTAACTAGCACAGATACGCAGTATTTT; D gene: NA; clone size: once; V gene: TRBV24-1; J gene: TRBJ2-3
CDR3 protein: CASSPGSGYGYTF; CDR3 DNA: TGTGCCAGCAGCCCTGGCAGCGGCTATGGCTACACCTTC; D gene: NA; clone size: NA; V gene: TRBV7-9; J gene: TRBJ1-2
CDR3 protein: CAWKNRGRGTEAFF; CDR3 DNA: TGTGCCTGGAAAAACAGGGGGCGCGGCACTGAAGCTTTCTTT; D gene: TRBD1; clone size: NA; V gene: TRBV30; J gene: TRBJ1-1
CDR3 protein: CASRPTGTGTYEQYF; CDR3 DNA: TGTGCCAGCAGACCAACCGGGACAGGAACCTACGAGCAGTACTTC; D gene: TRBD1; clone size: NA; V gene: TRBV27; J gene: TRBJ2-7